The T cell receptor (beta chain) described here comes from a study of T cell repertoires in cytomegalovirus infection. Whole-study context: HLA-C-restricted CMV epitopes, recently identified, and well-studied HLA-B-restricted ones were used by the study. Indications of both CMV infection and matching HLA type were provided by public TCR beta signatures. Overall study findings and caveats: HLA-C-restricted, CMV-specific TCR beta clonotypes were dominant ex vivo.

With regard to this clonotype: Its antigen is not identified.

One entry per CDR3 protein results from TCRdb running MiXCR on the reads. This sample yields some 700,000 distinct CDR3 sequences, of which about 30% are seen a single time; 15% to 20% belongs to the top ten. Per germline, CDR1 SEHNR and CDR2 FQNEAQ (reference sequence). V was clipped by 11 bases and J by 5 bases; unmatched bases: 11. The length of the CDR3 is 13 residues. The receptor was derived from a human donor in good health (CMV status not recorded). Some clones in this sample may be carry-over from other donors' samples. The sample here was cultured PBMCs, taken from culture after CMV antigen stimulation. The chain joins TRBV7-9 to TRBJ1-1; the match to TRBD1 covers 7 bases. CDR3 loop: CAGRGQGGTEAFF. In DNA, the CDR3 is TGTGCCGGAAGGGGGCAGGGGGGGACTGAAGCTTTCTTT.